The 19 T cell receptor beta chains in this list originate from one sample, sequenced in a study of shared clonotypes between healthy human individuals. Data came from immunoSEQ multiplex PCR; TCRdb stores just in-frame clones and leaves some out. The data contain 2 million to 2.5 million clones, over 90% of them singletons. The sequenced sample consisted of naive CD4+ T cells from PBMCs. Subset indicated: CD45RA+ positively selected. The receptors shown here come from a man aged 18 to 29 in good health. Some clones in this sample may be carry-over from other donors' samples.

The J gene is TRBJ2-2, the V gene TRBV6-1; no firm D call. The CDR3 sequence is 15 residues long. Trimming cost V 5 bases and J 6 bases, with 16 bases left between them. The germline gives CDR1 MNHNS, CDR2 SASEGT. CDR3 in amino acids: CASSLAAFISGELFF. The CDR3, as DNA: TGTGCCAGCAGTTTGGCGGCATTTATATCCGGGGAGCTGTTTTTT.

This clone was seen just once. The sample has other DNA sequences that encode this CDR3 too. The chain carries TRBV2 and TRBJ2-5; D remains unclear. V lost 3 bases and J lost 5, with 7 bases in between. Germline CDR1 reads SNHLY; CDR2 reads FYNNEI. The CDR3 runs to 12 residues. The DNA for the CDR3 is TGTGCCAGCAGTGAGGGTCGCGAGACCCAGTACTTC. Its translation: CASSEGRETQYF.

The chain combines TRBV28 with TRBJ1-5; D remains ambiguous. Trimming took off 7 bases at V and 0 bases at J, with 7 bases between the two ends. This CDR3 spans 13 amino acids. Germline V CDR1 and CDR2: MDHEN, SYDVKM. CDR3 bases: TGTGCCAGCAATTACTATAGCAATCAGCCCCAGCATTTT. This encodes CASNYYSNQPQHF. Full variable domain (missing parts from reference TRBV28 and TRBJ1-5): DVKVTQSSRYLVKRTGEKVFLECVQDMDHENMFWYRQDPGLGLRLIYFSYDVKMKEKGDIPEGYSVSREKKERFSLILESASTNQTSMYLCASNYYSNQPQHFGDGTRLSIL.

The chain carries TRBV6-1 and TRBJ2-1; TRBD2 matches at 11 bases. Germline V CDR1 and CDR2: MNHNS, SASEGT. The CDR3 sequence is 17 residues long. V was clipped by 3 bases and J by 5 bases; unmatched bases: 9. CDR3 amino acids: CASSEPGTSGLHNEQFF. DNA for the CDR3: TGTGCCAGCAGTGAGCCCGGGACTAGCGGACTCCACAATGAGCAGTTCTTC.

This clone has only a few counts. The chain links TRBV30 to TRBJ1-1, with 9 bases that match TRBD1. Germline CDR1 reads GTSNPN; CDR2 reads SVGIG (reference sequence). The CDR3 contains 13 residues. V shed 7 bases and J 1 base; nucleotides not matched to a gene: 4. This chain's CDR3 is CASHRGPNTEAFF. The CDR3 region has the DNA TGTGCCTCGCACAGGGGGCCGAACACTGAAGCTTTCTTT. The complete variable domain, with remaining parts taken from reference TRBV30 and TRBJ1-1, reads SQTIHQWPATLVQPVGSPLSLECTVEGTSNPNLYWYRQAAGRGLQLLFYSVGIGQISSEVPQNLSASRPQDRQFILSSKKLLLSDSGFYLCASHRGPNTEAFFGQGTRLTVV.

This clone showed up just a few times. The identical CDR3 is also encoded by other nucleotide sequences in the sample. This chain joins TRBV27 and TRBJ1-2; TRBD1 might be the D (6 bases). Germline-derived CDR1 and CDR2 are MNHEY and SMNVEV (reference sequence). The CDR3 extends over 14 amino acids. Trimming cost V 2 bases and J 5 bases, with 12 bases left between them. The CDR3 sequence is CASSLAGGSYGYTF. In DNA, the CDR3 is TGTGCCAGCAGTTTAGCCGGGGGCTCTTATGGCTACACCTTC.

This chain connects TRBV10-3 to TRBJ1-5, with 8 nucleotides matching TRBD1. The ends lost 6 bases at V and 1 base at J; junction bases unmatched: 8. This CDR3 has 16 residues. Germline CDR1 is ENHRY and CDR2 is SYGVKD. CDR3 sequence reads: CAISSRDRSSNQPQHF. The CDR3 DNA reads TGTGCCATCAGCTCCCGGGACAGGTCCAGCAATCAGCCCCAGCATTTT.

The CDR3 reads CASSSRDSAEAFF. For the CDR3, the DNA is TGTGCCAGCAGTTCCCGGGACTCAGCTGAAGCTTTCTTT. V is TRBV27 and J is TRBJ1-1, with D possibly TRBD1 on 5 matching bases. CDR1 is MNHEY, CDR2 SMNVEV, per germline (reference sequence). The CDR3 contains 13 residues. V gave up 4 bases and J gave up 6 bases, with 12 bases separating them.

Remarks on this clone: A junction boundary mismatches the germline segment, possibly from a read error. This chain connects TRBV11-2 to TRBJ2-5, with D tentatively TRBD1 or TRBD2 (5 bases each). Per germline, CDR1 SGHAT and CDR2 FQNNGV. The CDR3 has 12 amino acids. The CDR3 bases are TGTGCCAGCAGCTTAGATGGGGCTAGCTCCCACTTC. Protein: CASSLDGASSHF.

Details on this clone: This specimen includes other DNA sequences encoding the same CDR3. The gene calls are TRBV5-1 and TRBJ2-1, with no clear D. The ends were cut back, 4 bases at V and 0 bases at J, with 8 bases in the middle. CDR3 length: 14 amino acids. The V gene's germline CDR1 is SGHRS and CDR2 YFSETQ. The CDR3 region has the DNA TGCGCCAGCAGCCCGGGCAGCTCCTACAATGAGCAGTTCTTC. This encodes CASSPGSSYNEQFF.

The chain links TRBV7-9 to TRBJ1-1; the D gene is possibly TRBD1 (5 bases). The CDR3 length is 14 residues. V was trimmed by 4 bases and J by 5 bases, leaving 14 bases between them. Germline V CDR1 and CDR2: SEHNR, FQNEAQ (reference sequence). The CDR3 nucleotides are TGTGCCAGCAGCTCTGGGTCGGGGCGTACTGAAGCTTTCTTT. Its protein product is CASSSGSGRTEAFF.

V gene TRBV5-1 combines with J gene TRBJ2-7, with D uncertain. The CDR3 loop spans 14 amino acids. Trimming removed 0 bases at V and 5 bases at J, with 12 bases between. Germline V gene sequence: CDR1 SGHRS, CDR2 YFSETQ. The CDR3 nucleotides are TGCGCCAGCAGCTTGGACGGGCCAGGAGACGAGCAGTACTTC. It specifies CASSLDGPGDEQYF.

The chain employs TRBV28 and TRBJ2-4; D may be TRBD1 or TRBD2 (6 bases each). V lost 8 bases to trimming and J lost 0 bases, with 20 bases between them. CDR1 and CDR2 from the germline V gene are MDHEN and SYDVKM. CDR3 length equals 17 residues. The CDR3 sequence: CASATWGAGIAKNIQYF. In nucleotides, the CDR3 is TGTGCCAGCGCCACTTGGGGGGCTGGGATAGCCAAAAACATTCAGTACTTC.

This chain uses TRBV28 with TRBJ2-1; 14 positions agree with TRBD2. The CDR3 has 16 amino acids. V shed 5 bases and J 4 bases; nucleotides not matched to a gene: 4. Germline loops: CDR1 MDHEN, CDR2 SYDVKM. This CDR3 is CASSARLAGGYNEQFF. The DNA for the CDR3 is TGTGCCAGCAGTGCCAGACTAGCGGGAGGGTACAATGAGCAGTTCTTC.

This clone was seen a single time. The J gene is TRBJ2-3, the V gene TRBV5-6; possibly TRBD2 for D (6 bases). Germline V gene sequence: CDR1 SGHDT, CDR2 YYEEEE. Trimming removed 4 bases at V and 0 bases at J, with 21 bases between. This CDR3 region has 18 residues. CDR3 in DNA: TGTGCCAGCAGCACCCGGAGGGCAGTACTAACTAGCACAGATACGCAGTATTTT. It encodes CASSTRRAVLTSTDTQYF.

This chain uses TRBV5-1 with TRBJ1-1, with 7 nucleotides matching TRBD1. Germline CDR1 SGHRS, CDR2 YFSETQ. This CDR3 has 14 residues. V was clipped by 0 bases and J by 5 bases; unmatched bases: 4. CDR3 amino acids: CASSLEGAGTEAFF. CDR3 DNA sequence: TGCGCCAGCAGCTTGGAGGGGGCAGGAACTGAAGCTTTCTTT.

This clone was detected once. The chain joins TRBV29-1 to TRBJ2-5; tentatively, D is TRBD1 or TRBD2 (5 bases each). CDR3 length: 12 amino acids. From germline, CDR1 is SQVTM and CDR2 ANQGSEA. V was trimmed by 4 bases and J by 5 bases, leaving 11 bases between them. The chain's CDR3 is CSVVGTSETQYF. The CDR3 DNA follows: TGCAGCGTTGTAGGGACCTCGGAGACCCAGTACTTC.

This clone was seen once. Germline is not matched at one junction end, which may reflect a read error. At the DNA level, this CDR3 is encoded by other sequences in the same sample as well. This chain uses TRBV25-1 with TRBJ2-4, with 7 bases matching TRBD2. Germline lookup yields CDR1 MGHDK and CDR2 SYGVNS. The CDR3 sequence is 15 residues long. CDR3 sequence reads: CASSDSGLAKNIQYF. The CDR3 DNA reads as TGTGCCAGCAGTGATAGCGGGCTAGCCAAAAACATTCAATACTTC. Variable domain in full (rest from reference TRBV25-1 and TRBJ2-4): EADIYQTPRYLVIGTGKKITLECSQTMGHDKMYWYQQDPGMELHLIHYSYGVNSTEKGDLSSESTVSRIRTEHFPLTLESARPSHTSQYLCASSDSGLAKNIQYFGAGTRLSVL.

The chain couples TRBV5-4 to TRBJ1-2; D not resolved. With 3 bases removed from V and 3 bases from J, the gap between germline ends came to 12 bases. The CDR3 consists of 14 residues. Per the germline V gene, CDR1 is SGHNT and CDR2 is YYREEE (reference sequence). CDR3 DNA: TGTGCCAGCAGCTCAACAGCGCGGGACTATGGCTACACCTTC. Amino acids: CASSSTARDYGYTF.